These 10 T cell receptor beta chains share one sample of origin, sequenced in a study of blood T cell repertoires in COVID-19. Generated by immunoSEQ multiplex PCR, the TCRdb table keeps only in-frame clones and is missing some. The sample shows about 300,000 clones, roughly 88% of them seen only once. Input material: peripheral blood. These receptors all stem from a woman aged 50 to 60 with acute or convalescent COVID-19.

The gene calls are TRBV6-5 and TRBJ2-7; TRBD1 is a possible D gene (5 bases). The ends were cut back, 0 bases at V and 3 bases at J, with 15 bases in the middle. This CDR3 is built from 16 residues. The V gene's germline CDR1 is MNHEY and CDR2 SVGAGI. In DNA, the CDR3 is TGTGCCAGCAGTTACTCGATCTTGACAGCCAACTACGAGCAGTACTTC. Protein product: CASSYSILTANYEQYF.

V gene TRBV7-3 combines with J gene TRBJ2-1; 8 bases align to TRBD2. This CDR3 comprises 15 residues. CDR1 and CDR2 from the germline V gene are SGHTA and FQGTGA. V gave up 5 bases and J gave up 8 bases; unmatched junction bases: 11. The CDR3 DNA is TGTGCCAGCAGCCCGACAGCGGGAGTAGCAGATGAGCAGTTCTTC. Its translation is CASSPTAGVADEQFF.

The chain employs TRBV27 and TRBJ2-1, with TRBD1 matching over 8 bases. CDR3 length: 14 residues. Germline CDR1 MNHEY, CDR2 SMNVEV (reference sequence). Trimming removed 7 bases from V and 4 bases from J; junction bases left unmatched: 6. CDR3 sequence (DNA): TGTGCCAGCAAGCAGGGGGCTCTATACAATGAGCAGTTCTTC. Protein: CASKQGALYNEQFF.

This sequence joins TRBV28 and TRBJ2-1; 9 nucleotides align to TRBD2. J gave up 2 bases and V 3 bases, and 5 bases lay outside the gene matches. The CDR3 spans 16 residues. Germline lookup yields CDR1 MDHEN and CDR2 SYDVKM. Here the CDR3 reads CASSLASGIPYNEQFF. As DNA, the CDR3 is TGTGCCAGCAGTTTGGCTAGCGGGATACCCTACAATGAGCAGTTCTTC.

The V gene is TRBV18, the J gene TRBJ2-3, with D maybe TRBD2 (6 bases). CDR3 size: 16 residues. With 2 bases removed from V and 6 bases from J, the gap between germline ends came to 18 bases. Per the germline V gene, CDR1 is KGHSH and CDR2 is LQKENI. CDR3 loop: CASSPFLRESSDTQYF. Written as DNA, the CDR3 is TGTGCCAGCTCACCATTCTTACGGGAGAGTTCCGATACGCAGTATTTT.

V gene TRBV29-1 combines with J gene TRBJ2-1; 8 nucleotides match TRBD2. There are 16 residues in the CDR3. With V trimmed by 4 bases and J by 2 bases, 10 bases remained unmatched. Germline loops: CDR1 SQVTM, CDR2 ANQGSEA. The DNA for the CDR3 is TGCAGCGTTGTTTCGTCGGGAGGGCGGACCTACAATGAGCAGTTCTTC. It is translated as CSVVSSGGRTYNEQFF.

The V call is TRBV27, the J call TRBJ1-5; TRBD1 agrees at 9 bases. This CDR3 is 14 amino acids long. Germline CDR1 and CDR2: MNHEY and SMNVEV (reference sequence). V lost 5 bases to trimming and J lost 7 bases; unmatched junction nucleotides: 6. CDR3 bases: TGTGCCAGCAGTCCCAGACAGGGGGAACAGCCCCAGCATTTT. It yields the protein CASSPRQGEQPQHF.

This chain links TRBV19 with TRBJ2-3, with 7 bases identical to TRBD1. The CDR3 is made up of 15 amino acids. J was trimmed by 4 bases and V by 5 bases; bases with no gene match: 9. Germline CDR1 reads LNHDA; CDR2 reads SQIVND (reference sequence). CDR3: CASSPDREGSDTQYF. The DNA of the CDR3 is TGTGCCAGTAGTCCCGACAGGGAAGGGTCAGATACGCAGTATTTT. The entire variable domain, with the rest obtained from reference TRBV19 and TRBJ2-3, is as follows: DGGITQSPKYLFRKEGQNVTLSCEQNLNHDAMYWYRQDPGQGLRLIYYSQIVNDFQKGDIAEGYSVSREKKESFPLTVTSAQKNPTAFYLCASSPDREGSDTQYFGPGTRLTVL.

The rearrangement links TRBV28 to TRBJ2-7; D perhaps matches TRBD1 (6 bases). Germline V gene lookup returns CDR1 MDHEN and CDR2 SYDVKM. Trimming removed 4 bases at V and 3 bases at J, with 19 bases between. There are 16 residues in the CDR3. The CDR3 DNA follows: TGTGCCAGCAGTTCCACACAGGGTCGCGGTAGCTACGAGCAGTACTTC. Residues: CASSSTQGRGSYEQYF.

In this sample, this clone turned up a few times. The sample holds other DNA sequences that translate to the same CDR3. V and J are TRBV6-5 and TRBJ2-7; 9 bases agree with TRBD2. CDR1 MNHEY and CDR2 SVGAGI come from the germline V gene. The CDR3 length is 15 residues. V lost 0 bases to trimming and J lost 3 bases; unmatched junction nucleotides: 3. CDR3 protein: CASSYSAGGIYEQYF. The CDR3 coding sequence is TGTGCCAGCAGTTACTCGGCGGGAGGGATCTACGAGCAGTACTTC.